This T cell receptor (beta chain) was observed in a study of early T cells in non-severe SARS-CoV-2 infection. Turning to the study itself: Alpha and beta chains were unpaired, from unsorted whole-blood bulk RNA.

This clonotype was seen many times. This CDR3 is built from 14 residues. The V gene's germline CDR1 is SQVTM and CDR2 ANQGSEA. With 4 bases clipped from V and 6 bases from J, the junction kept 7 bases outside the gene matches. Individual cDNA molecules received unique molecular identifiers during library preparation. TCRdb passed the 5' RACE reads through MiXCR, listing each CDR3 protein once. The sample holds 45,000 to 65,000 distinct CDR3 sequences; 9% to 9.5% are singletons and the top ten take 4.2%. The source of this sequence is an adult who was a healthcare worker with PCR-confirmed SARS-CoV-2 infection or an uninfected control (not recorded which). This chain connects TRBV29-1 to TRBJ2-7; 12 nucleotides agree with TRBD1. The sequencing sample was made of whole blood. The CDR3 loop reads CSVVGDRGPGEQYF. CDR3 nucleotides: TGCAGCGTTGTAGGGGACAGGGGGCCTGGCGAGCAGTACTTC.